The TCR beta chain described here comes from a study of cytomegalovirus exposure and HLA in healthy donors. The study ran its PCR with 60 Vbeta and 13 Jbeta primers. The assay was immunoSEQ multiplex PCR, and TCRdb's table has in-frame clones only and misses some. The sample includes 140,000 to 150,000 clones, just under 75% of them seen just once. The germline V gene has CDR1 SGHVS and CDR2 FNYEAQ. With 5 bases removed from V and 6 bases from J, the gap between germline ends came to 9 bases. The CDR3 is 12 residues long. The chain couples TRBV7-6 to TRBJ2-3; D possibly corresponds to TRBD2 (5 bases). Sequencing input: PBMCs. This receptor was taken from a woman aged 18 to 35 in good health and CMV-seronegative. The DNA for the CDR3 is TGTGCCAGCAGCGATTCTAGCGATACGCAGTATTTT. It codes for CASSDSSDTQYF.